The 3 T cell receptor beta chains below come from one sample, sequenced in a study of identical twins. TCRdb reanalysed the 5' RACE reads using MiXCR and keeps one entry per CDR3 protein. The sample lists under 1 million distinct CDR3 sequences, around 12% occurring once. The same specimen was also included in a second study, on yellow fever vaccine responses in identical twins.

The sample taken for sequencing was PBMCs. The receptors derive from a woman aged 18-29 years in good health.

J is TRBJ1-5 and V is TRBV7-9; 7 bases are a match to TRBD1. Unmatched junction bases numbered 6, after V lost 5 bases and J lost 2 bases. The CDR3 has 15 residues. Looked up from germline, CDR1 is SEHNR and CDR2 is FQNEAQ (reference sequence). The CDR3 reads CASSRAGGGNQPQHF. The DNA for the CDR3 is TGTGCCAGCAGCCGAGCAGGGGGGGGCAATCAGCCCCAGCATTTT. Looking up the rest from reference TRBV7-9 and TRBJ1-5 gives the full variable domain: DTGVSQNPRHKITKRGQNVTFRCDPISEHNRLYWYRQTLGQGPEFLTYFQNEAQLEKSRLLSDRFSAERPKGSFSTLEIQRTEQGDSAMYLCASSRAGGGNQPQHFGDGTRLSIL.

The rearrangement joins TRBV21-1 to TRBJ2-5; the tabulated D call, TRBD1, remains unverified against the DNA. TRBV21-1 is annotated as a pseudogene. CDR3 size: 14 residues. The CDR3 nucleotides read TGTGCCAGCAGCCCCCGGCGAGTCGGAAAGACCCAGTACTTC. Translating gives CASSPRRVGKTQYF.

V and J are TRBV10-3 and TRBJ2-1; 12 positions agree with TRBD2. Trimming took 6 bases from V and 0 from J; bases not matched to a gene: 9. CDR1 ENHRY and CDR2 SYGVKD come from the germline V gene. This CDR3 spans 18 amino acids. CDR3 residues: CAIRSSSGGADSYNEQFF. CDR3 sequence (DNA): TGTGCCATCAGGTCCTCTAGCGGGGGGGCGGACTCCTACAATGAGCAGTTCTTC.